This T cell receptor (beta chain) was found in a study of blood T cell repertoires in COVID-19. Overall study: Sites in the United States, Italy and Spain provided acute and convalescent COVID-19 samples. Sample material is recorded as cDNA or gDNA derived from T cells, B-cell-depleted T cells, or PBMCs.

Seattle patients were enrolled while actively infected and followed longitudinally. The CDR3 runs to 12 residues. Trimming took 7 bases from V and 5 from J, leaving 14 bases between them. The germline V gene has CDR1 SQVTM and CDR2 ANQGSEA. The authors' processing: Estimates of nucleated cell counts were drawn from the amplification of reference gene primers. Profiling relied on immunoSEQ multiplex PCR, and the TCRdb table lists in-frame clones only, not all of them. V and J calls and clone size are as listed in that table; D and trimming were resolved from the DNA. Of about 500,000 clones listed, approximately 88% were seen once; the top ten hold around 7.8%.

The V call is TRBV29-1, the J call TRBJ1-1; D remains ambiguous. This sequence originates from a woman between 50 and 59 years old with COVID-19, enrolled during active disease. What was sequenced was peripheral blood. The CDR3 DNA sequence: TGCAGCGCCCCCGTGGGAGGAACTGAAGCTTTCTTT. It translates to CSAPVGGTEAFF.